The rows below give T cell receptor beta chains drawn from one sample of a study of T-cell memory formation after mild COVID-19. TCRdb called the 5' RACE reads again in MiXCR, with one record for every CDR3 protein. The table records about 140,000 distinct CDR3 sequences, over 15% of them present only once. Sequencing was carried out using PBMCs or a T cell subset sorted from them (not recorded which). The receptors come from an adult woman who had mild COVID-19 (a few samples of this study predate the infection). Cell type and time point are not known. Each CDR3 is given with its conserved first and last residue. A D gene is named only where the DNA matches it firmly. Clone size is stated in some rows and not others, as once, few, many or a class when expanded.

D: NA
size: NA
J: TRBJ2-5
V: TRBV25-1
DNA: TGTGCCAGCAGTGAATATAGAGGGAGCCAAGAGACCCAGTACTTC
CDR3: CASSEYRGSQETQYF

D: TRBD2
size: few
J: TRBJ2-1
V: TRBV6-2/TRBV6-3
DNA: TGTGCCAGCTTGCAGAGCGGGAGAAGAGGAAATGAGCAGTTCTTC
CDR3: CASLQSGRRGNEQFF

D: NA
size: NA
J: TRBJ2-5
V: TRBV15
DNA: TGTGCCACCAGCAGTCGAGAACGGGATAGCGAGACCCAGTACTTC
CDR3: CATSSRERDSETQYF

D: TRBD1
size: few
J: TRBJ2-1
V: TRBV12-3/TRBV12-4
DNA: TGTGCCAGCAGTTTCCGAGACAGGGGCAATGAGCAGTTCTTC
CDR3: CASSFRDRGNEQFF

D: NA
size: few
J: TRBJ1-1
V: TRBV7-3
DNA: TGTGCCAGCAGCCAGAGATGGGACACTGAAGCTTTCTTT
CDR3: CASSQRWDTEAFF

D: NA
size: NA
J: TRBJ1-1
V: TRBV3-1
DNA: TGTGCCAGCAGCCAAGGGCGCAGGGTAACTGAAGCTTTCTTT
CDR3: CASSQGRRVTEAFF

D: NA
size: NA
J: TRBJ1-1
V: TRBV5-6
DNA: TGTGCCAGCAGCTTGGGGCGTCACATGAACACTGAAGCTTTCTTT
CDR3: CASSLGRHMNTEAFF

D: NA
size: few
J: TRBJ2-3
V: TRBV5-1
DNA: TGCGCCAGCCGCCTAGGAGGGAACACAGATACGCAGTATTTT
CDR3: CASRLGGNTDTQYF

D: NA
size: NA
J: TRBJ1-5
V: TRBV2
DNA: TGTGCCAGCAACCAGGACGGGAATAGCAATCAGCCCCAGCATTTT
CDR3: CASNQDGNSNQPQHF

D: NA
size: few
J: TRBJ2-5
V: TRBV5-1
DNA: TGCGCCAGCACTAGGACGGATATACAAGAGACCCAGTACTTC
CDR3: CASTRTDIQETQYF

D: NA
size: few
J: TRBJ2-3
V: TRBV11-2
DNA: TGTGCCAGCAGCTCACGGGGGGCTCGAGTGGATACGCAGTATTTT
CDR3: CASSSRGARVDTQYF

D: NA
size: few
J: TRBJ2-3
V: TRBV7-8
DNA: TGTGCCAGCAGCTTAAGGAGAGATACGCAGTATTTT
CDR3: CASSLRRDTQYF

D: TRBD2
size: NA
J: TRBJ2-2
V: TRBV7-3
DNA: TGTGCCAGCAGCCAAGGGGCGACTAGCGTATATCCCGGGGAGCTGTTTTTT
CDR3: CASSQGATSVYPGELFF

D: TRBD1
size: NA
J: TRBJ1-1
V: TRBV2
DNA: TGTGCCAGCATCGCGGACAGGGGTGGCACTGAAGCTTTCTTT
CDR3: CASIADRGGTEAFF

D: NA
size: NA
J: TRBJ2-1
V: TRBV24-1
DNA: TGTGCCACCAGTGATTTTAAAGACAATGAGCAGTTCTTC
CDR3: CATSDFKDNEQFF

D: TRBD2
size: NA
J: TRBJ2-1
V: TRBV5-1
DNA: TGCGCCAGCAGTTTGACTAGCGGGAGGAATGAGCAGTTCTTC
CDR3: CASSLTSGRNEQFF

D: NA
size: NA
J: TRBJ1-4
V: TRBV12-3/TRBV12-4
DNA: TGTGCCAGCTCCCCGGGGCTAAGGGCCAGTTGGAATGAAAAACTGTTTTTT
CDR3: CASSPGLRASWNEKLFF

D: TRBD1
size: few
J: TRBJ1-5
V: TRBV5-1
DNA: TGCGCCAGCACCTCAAGGACAGGGGATCAGCCCCAGCATTTT
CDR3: CASTSRTGDQPQHF

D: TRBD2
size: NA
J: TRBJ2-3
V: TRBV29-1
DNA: TGCAGCGTTGTGCGTATTAGCGGGGGATTTAGCACAGATACGCAGTATTTT
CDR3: CSVVRISGGFSTDTQYF

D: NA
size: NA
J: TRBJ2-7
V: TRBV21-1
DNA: TGTGCCAGCAGCCGCCGTAGACAGGAGAACTCCTACGAGCAGTACTTC
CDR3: CASSRRRQENSYEQYF

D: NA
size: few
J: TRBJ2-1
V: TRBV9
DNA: TGTGCCAGCAGCGTAGAGACAGACAGTGAGCAGTTCTTC
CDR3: CASSVETDSEQFF

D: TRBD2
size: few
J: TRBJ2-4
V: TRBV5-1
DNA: TGCGCCAGCAGCTTCGCGGGGGGTGTTGGCGAACAGTACTTC
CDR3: CASSFAGGVGEQYF

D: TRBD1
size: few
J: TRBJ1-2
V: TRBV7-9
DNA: TGTGCCAGCAGCTTTAATCAGGGGGCCCCTTATGGCTACACCTTC
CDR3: CASSFNQGAPYGYTF

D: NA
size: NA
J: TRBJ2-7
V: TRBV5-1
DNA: TGCGCCAGCAGCTTGGTAGGAGACTCCTACGAGCAGTACTTC
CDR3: CASSLVGDSYEQYF

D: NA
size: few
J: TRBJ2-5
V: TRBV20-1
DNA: TGCAGTGCTAATCATGTGGGTTCGGAGACCCAGTACTTC
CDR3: CSANHVGSETQYF

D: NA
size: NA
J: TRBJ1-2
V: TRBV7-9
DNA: TGTGCCAGCAGCTTAGCTCCAGGGAGTGGCTACACCTTC
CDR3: CASSLAPGSGYTF

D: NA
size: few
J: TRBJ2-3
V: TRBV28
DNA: TGTGCCAGCAGACATAGAGAGCTAGATACGCAGTATTTT
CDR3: CASRHRELDTQYF

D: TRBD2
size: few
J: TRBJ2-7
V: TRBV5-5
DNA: TGTGCCAGCAGCTTGTTGGGGGGGTCCTCCTACGAGCAGTACTTC
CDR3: CASSLLGGSSYEQYF

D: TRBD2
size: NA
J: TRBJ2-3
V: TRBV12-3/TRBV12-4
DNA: TGTGCCAGCAGTTTTTTGGGCGGGAGTCGGACAGATACGCAGTATTTT
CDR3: CASSFLGGSRTDTQYF

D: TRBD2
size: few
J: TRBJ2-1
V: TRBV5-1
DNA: TGCGCCAGCCAAAGCGGGGGGTACTACAATGAGCAGTTCTTC
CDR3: CASQSGGYYNEQFF

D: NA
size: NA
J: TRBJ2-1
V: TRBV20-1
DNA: TGCAGTGCTAGCGTCGCGACACGTGCCAATGAGCAGTTCTTC
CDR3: CSASVATRANEQFF

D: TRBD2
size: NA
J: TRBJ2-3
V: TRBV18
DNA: TGTGCCAGCTCACCACCCGGCGGGGGAGGCACAGATACGCAGTATTTT
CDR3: CASSPPGGGGTDTQYF

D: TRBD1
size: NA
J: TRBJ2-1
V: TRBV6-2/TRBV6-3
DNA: TGTGCCACCAGGGGGCTAGATGAGTACAATGAGCAGTTCTTC
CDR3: CATRGLDEYNEQFF

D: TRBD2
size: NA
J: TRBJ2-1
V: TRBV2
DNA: TGTGCCAGCAACCGAGCGGGGGTCAATGAGCAGTTCTTC
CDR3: CASNRAGVNEQFF

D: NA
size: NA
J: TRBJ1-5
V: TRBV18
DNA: TGTGCCAGCTCACCATCGGGGGATCAGCCCCAGCATTTT
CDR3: CASSPSGDQPQHF

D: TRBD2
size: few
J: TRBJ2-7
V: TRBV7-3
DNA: TGTGCCAGCAGCTTAACCCCTCAATTAGCGGGGGCCCCGAGGAGCTCCTACGAGCAGTACTTC
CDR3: CASSLTPQLAGAPRSSYEQYF

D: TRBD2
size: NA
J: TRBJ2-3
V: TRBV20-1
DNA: TGCAGTGCTAGAGCGGCTTCGAGCGGGGCCACAGATACGCAGTATTTT
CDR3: CSARAASSGATDTQYF

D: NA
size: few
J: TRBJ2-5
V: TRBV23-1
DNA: TGCGCCAGCGATTGGGAGACCCAGTACTTC
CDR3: CASDWETQYF